This T cell receptor (beta chain) was captured in a study of regulatory T cells in long-lasting Graves disease. Time point specified: newly diagnosed GD, antithyroid drugs for less than 3 months. Scientists built the TCR library using RNA that was extracted from PBMCs. The table lists this clonotype with many counts. Construction of TCR beta libraries relied on iRepertoire HTBI primers and on Arm-PCR targeting CDR3 regions. Each CDR3 protein gets one entry after TCRdb re-called the multiplex PCR reads with MiXCR. Of 200,000 to 300,000 distinct CDR3 sequences listed, just over 20% were seen once; the top ten hold roughly 14%. Germline CDR1 and CDR2: SNHLY and FYNNEI. V was cut by 4 bases and J by 0 bases, with 16 bases left in between. This CDR3 contains 17 residues.

The clonotype originates from a female donor with Graves disease. The source material was peripheral blood mononuclear cells (PBMCs), sampled at new diagnosis, from a patient treated with antithyroid drugs. The chain joins TRBV2 to TRBJ2-1; D is uncertain. The CDR3 nucleotides read TGTGCCAGCAGTGGCCTCGCCAGGTCAAGCTCCTACAATGAGCAGTTCTTC. Translating it yields CASSGLARSSSYNEQFF.